This is a list of T cell receptor beta chains from one sample in a study of T cells in tumors after PD-1 blockade. The protocol was immunoSEQ multiplex PCR, while the TCRdb copy is restricted to in-frame clones and leaves out a portion. In the table there are around 45,000 clones, under 85% of which are singletons. The sample here was PBMCs, taken before anti-PD-1 therapy. These receptors originate from a human donor with advanced basal cell or squamous cell carcinoma (not recorded which). Each CDR3 is given with its conserved first and last residue. A D gene is named only where the DNA matches it firmly. A clone size is listed for some rows: how often the clone was seen (once, few, many), or a class if it is expanded.

>-|TRBJ2-7|few|TRBV27
TGTGCCAGCAGTTCCTCTTCAGGGACTTACGAGCAGTACTTC
CASSSSSGTYEQYF
>TRBD2|TRBJ2-3|-|TRBV5-6
TGTGCCAGCAGCCCGGTCGGGGGGGCAGGAGCAGATACGCAGTATTTT
CASSPVGGAGADTQYF
>TRBD1|TRBJ1-1|once|TRBV29-1
TGCAGCGTTGACAGACAGGGGGCAACTGAAGCTTTCTTT
CSVDRQGATEAFF
>-|TRBJ2-5|few|TRBV6-2/TRBV6-3
TGTGCCAGCAGTTACGGGCAGACCCAGTACTTC
CASSYGQTQYF
>-|TRBJ2-7|once|TRBV27
TGTGCCAGCCGGAGGGCAGGCGATCTATACGAGCAGTACTTC
CASRRAGDLYEQYF
>-|TRBJ2-1|-|TRBV9
TGTGCCAGCAACCGCGAGCTTGTGGGAGAGCAGTTCTTC
CASNRELVGEQFF
>TRBD1|TRBJ1-5|-|TRBV28
TGTGCCAGCTCCGGGACAGGGGGCTGGGAGCCCCAGCATTTT
CASSGTGGWEPQHF
>-|TRBJ1-1|-|TRBV12-3/TRBV12-4
TGTGCCAGCAGCAGACAGTTGAACACTGAAGCTTTCTTT
CASSRQLNTEAFF
>-|TRBJ1-1|-|TRBV5-1
TGCGCCAGCAGCTTGGAGTATCTAGGCACTGAAGCTTTCTTT
CASSLEYLGTEAFF
>TRBD2|TRBJ2-2|-|TRBV5-1
TGCGCCAGCAGCTCCGGGACTAGCGGGAGGAGGACCGGGGAGCTGTTTTTT
CASSSGTSGRRTGELFF
>TRBD1|TRBJ2-7|few|TRBV7-9
TGTGCCAGCAGCCGCCTTGACAGGGGGGGTCACGAGCAGTACTTC
CASSRLDRGGHEQYF
>-|TRBJ1-1|-|TRBV7-2
TGTGCCAGCAGCTTATGGGCAGCTATGAACACTGAAGCTTTCTTT
CASSLWAAMNTEAFF
>TRBD1|TRBJ1-1|-|TRBV2
TGTGCCAGCAGTTTCGACAGGGTAGGGACTGAAGCTTTCTTT
CASSFDRVGTEAFF
>-|TRBJ2-1|-|TRBV7-9
TGTGCCAGCAGCTTTAATGTTGAGGGTGAGCAGTTCTTC
CASSFNVEGEQFF